The sequence of this TCR beta chain was determined in a study of graft-versus-host responses after intestinal transplantation (dated by TCRdb to about 2021). Broadly, across the study: Multivisceral, liver-intestinal, or isolated intestinal transplants were received by the recipients. The cohort enrolled about 23 intestinal transplant recipients, one of whom was a retransplant, and a few patients without pretransplant specimens were excluded. All recipients received anti-thymocyte globulin induction followed by maintenance tacrolimus and steroids for roughly 3 years. Samples from a few later patients were sequenced in-house on an Illumina MiSeq with MiXCR processing rather than by the commercial service. Graft-versus-host and host-versus-graft alloreactive T cell clones were tracked in the graft, circulation and bone marrow after intestinal transplantation using bulk TCR-beta CDR3 sequencing. To identify alloreactive clones, pre-transplant mixed lymphocyte reaction products were sequenced and then compared with unstimulated pre-transplant donor and recipient T cells. Donor T cell macrochimerism was defined as a peak of at least 4% donor T cells among recipient peripheral blood mononuclear cells.

Details on this clone: Its antigen is still unknown. There are no base qualities to consult, and no much larger clone falls within one base.

The method was the immunoSEQ multiplex PCR assay. For most patients, genomic DNA was isolated with the Qiagen DNeasy Blood and Tissue Kit and shipped frozen to Adaptive Biotechnologies for TCR sequencing. For most patients, genomic DNA was subjected to high-throughput TCR-beta CDR3 sequencing by Adaptive Biotechnologies. The study's processing was this. TCR sequencing data for around 20 patients were retrieved from Adaptive's ImmunoSEQ software; three other patients were processed with MiXCR and VDJtools. CD4 versus CD8 sorting errors were corrected by removing sequences found in both subsets at a frequency ratio below 5:1. CDR3 nucleotide sequences shared between donor and recipient were removed because their origin could not be assigned. At least 2-fold expansion over unstimulated cells and a minimum CFSE-low frequency of 0.002% (template counts) or 0.001% (read counts) were required for clones to be classified as alloreactive. Clones were considered mappable if detected in sequenced pre-transplant spleen, lymph node, or MLR CFSE-low populations of the donor or recipient. The cumulative frequency of alloreactive clones was calculated as a percentage of all sequences, weighted by copy number. This immuneACCESS table, as held by TCRdb, lists in-frame sequences with V and J called but not all clones. Of the missing ones, under half trace to an unresolved V gene in checked studies; the others have no known cause. D and trimming were read from the DNA, whereas the V and J calls and clone size are those reported in that table. The sample includes tens of thousands of clones, with about 92% observed a single time. 2% to 2.5% of the sample comes from the top ten.

V ends up 4 bases short and J 5 bases short, with an unmatched junction base count of 8. Its CDR3 holds 15 amino acids, cysteine through phenylalanine. The sequence is cut down to CDR3 DNA, 45 bases in frame from base 1. The germline V gene specifies SGHRS as CDR1 and YFSETQ as CDR2. In the paper's terms, the time point label means: cells obtained before transplantation from donor or recipient. CD3+CD4+ and CD3+CD8+ populations were FACS-sorted from unstimulated pre-transplant donor and recipient cells taken from spleen or lymph nodes. The investigation overall reported the following: Early after transplant, peak levels of circulating GvH clones were found to be associated with declines in HvG clones. In patients with donor T cell macrochimerism, the allografts had high GvH to HvG T cell clonal ratios. GvH clones were found in recipient bone marrow, and some of the GvH clones appeared earlier in ileal mucosa or blood, which is consistent with an intestinal mucosal origin. The conclusions were limited by the relatively low number and heterogeneity of the intestinal transplant patients.

Specimen: unstimulated CD8+ T cells sorted from spleen or lymph node cells, collected before intestinal transplant. This clonotype originated in a human donor who received an intestinal transplant. The V and J genes are TRBV5-1 and TRBJ2-7; 11 junctional bases match TRBD1. The nucleotide sequence reads as follows: TGCGCCAGCAGCCCGGAAGGACAGGGGGCCCACGAGCAGTACTTC. The translation is CASSPEGQGAHEQYF.